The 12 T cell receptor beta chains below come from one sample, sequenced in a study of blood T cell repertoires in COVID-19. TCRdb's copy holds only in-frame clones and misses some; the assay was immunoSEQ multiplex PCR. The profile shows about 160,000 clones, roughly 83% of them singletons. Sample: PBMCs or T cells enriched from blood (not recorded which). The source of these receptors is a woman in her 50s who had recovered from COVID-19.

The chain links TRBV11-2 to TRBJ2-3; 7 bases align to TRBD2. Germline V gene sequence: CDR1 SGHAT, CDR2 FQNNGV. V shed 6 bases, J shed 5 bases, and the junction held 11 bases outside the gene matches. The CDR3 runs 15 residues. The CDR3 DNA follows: TGTGCCAGCAGATACATGATGGGGGGGAGAGATACGCAGTATTTT. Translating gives CASRYMMGGRDTQYF.

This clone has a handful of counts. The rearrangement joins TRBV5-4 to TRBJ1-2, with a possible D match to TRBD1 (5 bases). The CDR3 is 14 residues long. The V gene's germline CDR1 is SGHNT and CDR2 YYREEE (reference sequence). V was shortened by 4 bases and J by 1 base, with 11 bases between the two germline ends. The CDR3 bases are TGTGCCAGCAGCATACTCAGGGATAACTATGGCTACACCTTC. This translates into CASSILRDNYGYTF.

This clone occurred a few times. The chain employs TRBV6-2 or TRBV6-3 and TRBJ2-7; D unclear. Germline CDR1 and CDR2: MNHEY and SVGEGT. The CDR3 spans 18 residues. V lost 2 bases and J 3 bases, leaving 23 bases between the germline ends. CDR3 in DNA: TGTGCCAGCAGTTACAGTCTTCTGGTTAGAGTTGGAGTCTACGAGCAGTACGTC. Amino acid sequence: CASSYSLLVRVGVYEQYV.

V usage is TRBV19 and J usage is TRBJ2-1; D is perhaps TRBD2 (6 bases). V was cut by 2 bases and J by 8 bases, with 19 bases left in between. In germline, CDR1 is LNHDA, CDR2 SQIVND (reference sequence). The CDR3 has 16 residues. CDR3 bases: TGTGCCAGTAGTATAACGGGGACTCCCCCCAGCGATGAGCAGTTCTTC. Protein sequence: CASSITGTPPSDEQFF. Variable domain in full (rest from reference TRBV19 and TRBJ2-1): DGGITQSPKYLFRKEGQNVTLSCEQNLNHDAMYWYRQDPGQGLRLIYYSQIVNDFQKGDIAEGYSVSREKKESFPLTVTSAQKNPTAFYLCASSITGTPPSDEQFFGPGTRLTVL.

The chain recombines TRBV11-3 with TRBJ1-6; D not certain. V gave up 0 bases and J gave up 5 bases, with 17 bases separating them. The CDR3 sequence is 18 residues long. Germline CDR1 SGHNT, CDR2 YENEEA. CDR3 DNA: TGTGCCAGCAGCTTAGATCAAGGAGGGAGCTATAATAATTCACCCCTCCACTTT. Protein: CASSLDQGGSYNNSPLHF.

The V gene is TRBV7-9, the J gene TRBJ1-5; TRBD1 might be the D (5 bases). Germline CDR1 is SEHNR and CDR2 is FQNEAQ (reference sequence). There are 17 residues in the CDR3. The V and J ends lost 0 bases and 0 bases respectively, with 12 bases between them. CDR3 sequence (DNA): TGTGCCAGCAGCTTAGCCGGGGGACCATATAGCAATCAGCCCCAGCATTTT. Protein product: CASSLAGGPYSNQPQHF.

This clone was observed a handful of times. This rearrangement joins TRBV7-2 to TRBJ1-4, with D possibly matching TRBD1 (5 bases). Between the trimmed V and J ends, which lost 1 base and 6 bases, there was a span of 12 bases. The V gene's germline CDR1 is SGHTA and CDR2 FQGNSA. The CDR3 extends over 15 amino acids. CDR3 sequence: CASSLDWGEDEKLFF. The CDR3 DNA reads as TGTGCCAGCAGCTTAGATTGGGGGGAGGATGAAAAACTGTTTTTT.

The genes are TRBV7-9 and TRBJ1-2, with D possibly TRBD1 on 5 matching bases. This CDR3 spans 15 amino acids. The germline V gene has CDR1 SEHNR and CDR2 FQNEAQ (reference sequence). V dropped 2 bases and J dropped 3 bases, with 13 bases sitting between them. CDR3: CASSLTGGGHYGYTF. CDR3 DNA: TGTGCCAGCAGCTTAACTGGGGGAGGTCACTATGGCTACACCTTC.

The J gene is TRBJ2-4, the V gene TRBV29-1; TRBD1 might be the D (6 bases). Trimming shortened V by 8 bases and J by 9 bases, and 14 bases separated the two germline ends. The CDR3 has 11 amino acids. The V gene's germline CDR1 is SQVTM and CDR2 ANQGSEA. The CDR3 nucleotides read TGCAGCTCGATCAAAGGGGGCATTCAGTACTTC. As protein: CSSIKGGIQYF.

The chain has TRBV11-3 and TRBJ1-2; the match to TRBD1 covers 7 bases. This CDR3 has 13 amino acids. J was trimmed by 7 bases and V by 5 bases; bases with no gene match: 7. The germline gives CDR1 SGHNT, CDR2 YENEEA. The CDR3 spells CASSLTGVGGYTF. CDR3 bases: TGTGCCAGCAGCCTCACAGGGGTGGGTGGCTACACCTTC.

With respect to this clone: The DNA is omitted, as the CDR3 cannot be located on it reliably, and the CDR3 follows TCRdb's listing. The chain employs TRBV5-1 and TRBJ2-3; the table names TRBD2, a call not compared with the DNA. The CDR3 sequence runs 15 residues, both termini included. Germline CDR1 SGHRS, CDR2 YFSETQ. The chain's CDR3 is CASSFGPGGTDTQYF.

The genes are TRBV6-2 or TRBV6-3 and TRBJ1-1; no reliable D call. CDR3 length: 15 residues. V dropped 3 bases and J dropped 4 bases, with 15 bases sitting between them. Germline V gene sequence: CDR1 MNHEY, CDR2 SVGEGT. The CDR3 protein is CASSYWRVEGTEAFF. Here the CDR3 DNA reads TGTGCCAGCAGTTATTGGAGGGTTGAAGGCACTGAAGCTTTCTTT.